The next 16 T cell receptor beta chains were all read from a single sample in a study of blood T cell repertoires in COVID-19. Sequenced by immunoSEQ multiplex PCR; TCRdb stores in-frame clones only, minus some. The top ten hold about 8.6% of the sample, which has about 180,000 clones, 86% seen once. Sequencing was done on a sample of PBMCs or T cells enriched from blood (not recorded which). The source of these receptors is a woman between 25 and 40 years old who had recovered from COVID-19.

This clone showed up just once. The J gene is TRBJ1-2, the V gene TRBV6-1; maybe TRBD1 (5 bases). The germline V and J ends were trimmed by 1 base and 1 base, with 13 bases remaining between them. This CDR3 has 16 amino acids. The germline V gene has CDR1 MNHNS and CDR2 SASEGT. The CDR3 loop reads CASSEGPFRDNYGYTF. CDR3 coding DNA: TGTGCCAGCAGTGAAGGGCCGTTCAGGGATAACTATGGCTACACCTTC.

The rearrangement links TRBV18 to TRBJ2-2; D possibly corresponds to TRBD2 (6 bases). Trimming took off 1 base at V and 3 bases at J, with 12 bases between the two ends. CDR3 size: 16 residues. Looked up from germline, CDR1 is KGHSH and CDR2 is LQKENI. CDR3 residues: CASSPLSGLDTGELFF. The CDR3 nucleotides read TGTGCCAGCTCACCACTCTCGGGACTGGACACCGGGGAGCTGTTTTTT.

As for this clone: The germline gene is not matched at one end of the junction; a read error may be the cause. V and J are TRBV6-5 and TRBJ2-5; perhaps TRBD1 as D (5 bases). Germline values: CDR1 MNHEY, CDR2 SVGAGI. CDR3 length: 12 amino acids. The DNA of the CDR3 is TGTGCCGGCAGGGCAGGGCTTCTGACCCAGTACTTC. This translates into CAGRAGLLTQYF.

The chain uses TRBV29-1 and TRBJ2-3; possibly TRBD2 for D (5 bases). The CDR3 consists of 15 residues. Between the trimmed V and J ends, which lost 5 bases and 0 bases, there was a span of 15 bases. The germline CDR1 and CDR2 sequences are SQVTM and ANQGSEA. The CDR3: CSVTTWESSTDTQYF. In DNA form, the CDR3 reads TGCAGCGTTACCACTTGGGAGAGTAGCACAGATACGCAGTATTTT.

The chain joins TRBV5-4 to TRBJ1-5; possible D gene TRBD1, 6 bases. The CDR3 sequence is 15 residues long. The ends were cut back, 4 bases at V and 6 bases at J, with 17 bases in the middle. Germline CDR1 and CDR2: SGHNT and YYREEE (reference sequence). DNA for the CDR3: TGTGCCAGCAGCATTATGGGGGGGGCCGGTCAGCCCCAGCATTTT. It encodes CASSIMGGAGQPQHF.

The gene calls are TRBV6-5 and TRBJ1-2; TRBD1 aligns across 10 bases. CDR1 is MNHEY, CDR2 SVGAGI, per germline. This CDR3 region has 16 residues. V lost 0 bases to trimming and J lost 6 bases; unmatched junction nucleotides: 7. The CDR3: CASSYSGTGQGNGYTF. The CDR3 nucleotides read TGTGCCAGCAGTTACTCTGGAACGGGACAGGGGAATGGCTACACCTTC.

The chain is built from TRBV5-4 and TRBJ2-3; 10 bases match TRBD1. V lost 3 bases, J lost 5 bases, and 9 bases stayed unmatched. Germline V gene sequence: CDR1 SGHNT, CDR2 YYREEE (reference sequence). There are 16 residues in the CDR3. The CDR3, as DNA: TGTGCCAGCAGCTCCCGGGACAGGGGATTTGGAGATACGCAGTATTTT. Translation: CASSSRDRGFGDTQYF.

The chain is built from TRBV11-2 and TRBJ1-6; D call uncertain. This CDR3 is 14 amino acids long. Per the germline V gene, CDR1 is SGHAT and CDR2 is FQNNGV. V shed 4 bases and J shed 8 bases, with 12 bases lying between them. The CDR3: CASSSSSVDSPLHF. As DNA, the CDR3 is TGTGCCAGCAGCTCATCGTCAGTTGATTCACCCCTCCACTTT.

The chain employs TRBV5-1 and TRBJ2-7; D uncertain. V lost 0 bases and J 2 bases, leaving 6 bases between the germline ends. In germline, CDR1 is SGHRS, CDR2 YFSETQ. The CDR3 has 13 amino acids. The CDR3: CASSLGGTYEQYF. The DNA for the CDR3 is TGCGCCAGCAGCTTGGGCGGAACCTACGAGCAGTACTTC.

This chain links TRBV5-4 with TRBJ2-7; D ambiguous. The CDR3 covers 15 residues. The ends were cut back, 4 bases at V and 2 bases at J, with 16 bases in the middle. The germline V gene has CDR1 SGHNT and CDR2 YYREEE (reference sequence). CDR3 coding DNA: TGTGCCAGCAGCCTTGAGAGCTGGAGTACCTACGAGCAGTACTTC. This translates into CASSLESWSTYEQYF. Together with reference TRBV5-4 and TRBJ2-7, the CDR3 gives the full variable domain: ETGVTQSPTHLIKTRGQQVTLRCSSQSGHNTVSWYQQALGQGPQFIFQYYREEENGRGNFPPRFSGLQFPNYSSELNVNALELDDSALYLCASSLESWSTYEQYFGPGTRLTVT.

The chain recombines TRBV3-1 (or the pseudogene TRBV3-2) with TRBJ2-3, with TRBD1 matching over 7 bases. Germline CDR1 and CDR2: LGHDT and YNNKEL (reference sequence). The CDR3 is made up of 15 amino acids. Trimming removed 7 bases from V and 2 bases from J; junction bases left unmatched: 9. The CDR3 here is CASTVGTVHTDTQYF. As DNA, the CDR3 is TGTGCCAGCACCGTTGGGACAGTTCACACAGATACGCAGTATTTT.

J is TRBJ2-5 and V is TRBV6-5; 7 positions match TRBD2. The CDR3 has 15 amino acids. After removal of 6 bases from V and 1 base from J, the junction contained 8 bases not matched to a gene. Per germline, CDR1 MNHEY and CDR2 SVGAGI. CDR3 sequence: CASREGREPQETQYF. The DNA for the CDR3 is TGTGCCAGCAGGGAGGGGCGGGAGCCCCAAGAGACCCAGTACTTC.

The chain joins TRBV7-9 to TRBJ2-1, with 11 bases fitting TRBD2. The germline V gene encodes CDR1 SEHNR and CDR2 FQNEAQ (reference sequence). This CDR3 has 15 residues. Trimming cost V 5 bases and J 9 bases; bases outside gene matches: 9. CDR3 amino acids: CASSPELAGDSEQFF. The CDR3 DNA reads TGTGCCAGCAGCCCAGAACTAGCGGGAGACAGTGAGCAGTTCTTC.

V usage is TRBV4-1 and J usage is TRBJ2-7; TRBD1 matches at 9 bases. CDR1 and CDR2 (germline): MGHRA, YSYEKL. V was pared by 0 bases and J by 0 bases, with 6 bases of the junction left unmatched. This CDR3 comprises 17 residues. CDR3 sequence (DNA): TGCGCCAGCAGCCAAGAAATGCGGGACAGGGACTCCTACGAGCAGTACTTC. Its protein product is CASSQEMRDRDSYEQYF.

J is TRBJ1-2 and V is TRBV19, with D possibly TRBD1 on 5 matching bases. Trimming removed 2 bases at V and 3 bases at J, with 13 bases between. Per germline, CDR1 LNHDA and CDR2 SQIVND (reference sequence). The CDR3 has 15 residues. CDR3 protein: CASSIMGGDHYGYTF. CDR3 coding DNA: TGTGCCAGTAGTATAATGGGAGGGGATCACTATGGCTACACCTTC.

V is TRBV28 and J is TRBJ1-5; maybe TRBD1 (5 bases). Germline V CDR1 and CDR2: MDHEN, SYDVKM. The ends were cut back, 2 bases at V and 5 bases at J, with 10 bases in the middle. The CDR3 extends over 14 amino acids. The CDR3 bases are TGTGCCAGCAGTTTAGAGGGGAGGGATCAGCCCCAGCATTTT. It encodes CASSLEGRDQPQHF.